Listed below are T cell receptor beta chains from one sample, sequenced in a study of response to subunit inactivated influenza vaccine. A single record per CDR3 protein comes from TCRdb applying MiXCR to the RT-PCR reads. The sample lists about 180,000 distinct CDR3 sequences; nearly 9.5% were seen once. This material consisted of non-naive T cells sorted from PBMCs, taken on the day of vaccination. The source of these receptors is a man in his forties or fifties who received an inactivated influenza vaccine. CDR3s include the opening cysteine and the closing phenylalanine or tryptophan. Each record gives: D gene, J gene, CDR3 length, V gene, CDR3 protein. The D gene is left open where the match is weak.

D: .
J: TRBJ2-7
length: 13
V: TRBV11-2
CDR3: CASSSGGEGEQYF

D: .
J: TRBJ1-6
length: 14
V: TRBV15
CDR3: CATSRQGSNSPLHF

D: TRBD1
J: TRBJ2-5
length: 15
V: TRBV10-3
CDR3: CAIKNGQGVWETQYF

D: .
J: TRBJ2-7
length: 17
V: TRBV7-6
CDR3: CASSLEGRQNLPYEQYF

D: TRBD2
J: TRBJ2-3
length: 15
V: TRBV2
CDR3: CASRSPSGRADTQYF

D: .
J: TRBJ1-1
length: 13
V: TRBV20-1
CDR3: CSARRSANTEAFF

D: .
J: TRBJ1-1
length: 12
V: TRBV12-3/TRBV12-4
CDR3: CASRPRAAEAFF

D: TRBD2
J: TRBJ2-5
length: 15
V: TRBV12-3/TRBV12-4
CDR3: CASSYAGTSGETQYF

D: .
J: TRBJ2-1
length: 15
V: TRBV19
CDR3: CASTFSGSSYNEQFF

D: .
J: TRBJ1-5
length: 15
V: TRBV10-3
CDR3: CAISSQGTGNQPQHF

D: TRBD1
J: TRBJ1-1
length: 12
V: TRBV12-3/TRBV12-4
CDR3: CASSPGGTEAFF

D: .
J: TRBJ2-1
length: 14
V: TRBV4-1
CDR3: CASSSLQGIDEQFF

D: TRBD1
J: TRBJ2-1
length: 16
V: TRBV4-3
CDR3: CASSQGYRGTYNEQFF

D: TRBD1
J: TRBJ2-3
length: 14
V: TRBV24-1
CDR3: CATSDNLGQTTQYF

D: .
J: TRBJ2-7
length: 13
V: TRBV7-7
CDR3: CASSWGLPYEQYF